The present TCR beta chain was sequenced within a study of cytomegalovirus exposure and HLA in healthy donors. General study points: A later analysis showed HLA-associated TCR beta chains outstripping equally common others in clonal expansion. In most subjects, TCR beta sequences reportedly gave accurate predictions of HLA-A and HLA-B alleles.

Use of 60 Vbeta and 13 Jbeta primers characterized the PCR. Original processing methods: Per a later analysis, the number of unique TCR beta chains was around 80 million, of which around 10 million were shared. Profiled with immunoSEQ multiplex PCR; TCRdb holds only in-frame clones, not every one. V, J and clone size are those of that table, while D and trimming were read from the DNA. Among about 130,000 clones listed, about 80% were seen once. Trimming took 1 base from V and 4 from J; bases not matched to a gene: 6. This CDR3 contains 15 residues. Germline lookup yields CDR1 LNHDA and CDR2 SQIVND (reference sequence). As to this clone: Its specificity is unknown.

This TCR was recovered from a man between 40 and 49 years old in good health and CMV-seronegative. This chain connects TRBV19 to TRBJ2-7; 8 nucleotides match TRBD2. The source material was PBMCs. The CDR3, as DNA: TGTGCCAGTAGTATAGGTGGCGGGGGGCCTTACGAGCAGTACTTC. Its protein product is CASSIGGGGPYEQYF.